This T cell receptor (beta chain) was profiled in a study of CD8 T cells in ankylosing spondylitis. Study observations and caveats: A motif in TCR beta, a set of roughly 8 highly homologous variants, appeared characteristic of ankylosing spondylitis blood. A subset of motif variants has previously been described in the synovial fluid and blood of reactive arthritis. Matched synovial fluid from ankylosing spondylitis patients was reported to be enriched for disease-linked clones. Disease-linked clones were found to be CD8+ and relatively rare in peripheral blood.

Quantitative 5'-RACE was performed with molecular barcodes, and it yielded the TCR beta libraries. TCRdb reprocessed the 5' RACE reads via MiXCR and lists one record per CDR3 protein. Among hundreds of thousands of distinct CDR3 sequences listed, roughly 13% were seen once. The CDR3 length is 15 residues. The V and J ends lost 3 bases and 5 bases, in that order; junction bases with no gene match: 9. The V gene's germline CDR1 is DFQATT and CDR2 SNEGSKA (reference sequence). This clonotype showed up just a few times. Antigen: not known. The sequence derives from a male donor with ankylosing spondylitis. Sequencing was done on a sample of blood, either unsorted or a sorted T cell fraction (not recorded which). This chain joins TRBV20-1 and TRBJ1-1; 10 bases line up with TRBD1. The CDR3 region has the DNA TGCAGTGCTAGGGACCCGGGACAGGGGAGAACTGAAGCTTTCTTT. Translation gives CSARDPGQGRTEAFF.